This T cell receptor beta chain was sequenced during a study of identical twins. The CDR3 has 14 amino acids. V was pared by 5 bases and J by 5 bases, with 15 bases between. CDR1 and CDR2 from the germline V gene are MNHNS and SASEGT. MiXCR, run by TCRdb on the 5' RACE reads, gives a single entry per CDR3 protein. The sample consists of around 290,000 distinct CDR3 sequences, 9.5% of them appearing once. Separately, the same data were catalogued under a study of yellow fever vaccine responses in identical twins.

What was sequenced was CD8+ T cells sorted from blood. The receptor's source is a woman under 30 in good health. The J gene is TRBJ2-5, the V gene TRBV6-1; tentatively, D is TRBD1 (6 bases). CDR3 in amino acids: CASSPDPGVETQYF. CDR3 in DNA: TGTGCCAGCAGTCCGGACCCAGGGGTGGAGACCCAGTACTTC.